Presented here are 9 T cell receptor beta chains from one specimen sequenced in a study of blood T cell repertoires in COVID-19. The table came from immunoSEQ multiplex PCR; TCRdb's copy has only in-frame clones and leaves some out. The table shows around 200,000 clones, with around 90% occurring only once. The sample comprised peripheral blood. These receptors all stem from a woman aged 18 to 35 who had recovered from COVID-19.

This rearrangement joins TRBV6-5 to TRBJ2-7; the match to TRBD2 covers 8 bases. The CDR3 totals 15 residues. V gave up 4 bases and J gave up 2 bases; unmatched junction bases: 7. Germline CDR1 is MNHEY and CDR2 is SVGAGI. The CDR3 region is CASSSRREATYEQYF. For the CDR3, the DNA is TGTGCCAGCAGTTCTAGGCGGGAGGCCACCTACGAGCAGTACTTC.

This clone was recorded only once. The chain is built from TRBV3-1 (or the pseudogene TRBV3-2) and TRBJ2-5; 9 bases line up with TRBD1. Germline V gene data show CDR1 as LGHDT and CDR2 as YNNKEL (reference sequence). With 4 bases clipped from V and 5 bases from J, the junction kept 14 bases outside the gene matches. The CDR3 consists of 17 residues. The CDR3 protein is CASSLFAPRDRDETQYF. CDR3 sequence (DNA): TGTGCCAGCAGCCTATTTGCCCCCCGGGACAGGGACGAGACCCAGTACTTC.

This chain uses TRBV7-9 with TRBJ1-2; D is unresolved. The V end was cut by 1 base, the J end by 8 bases, with 23 bases between. CDR1 is SEHNR and CDR2 is FQNEAQ in the germline V gene (reference sequence). The CDR3 has 17 amino acids. The CDR3 loop is CASSLVLGGNSFRGYTF. In nucleotides, the CDR3 is TGTGCCAGCAGCTTAGTCTTAGGAGGGAACTCCTTTCGAGGCTACACCTTC.

V and J are TRBV6-1 and TRBJ2-4, with D maybe TRBD2 (7 bases). Per the germline V gene, CDR1 is MNHNS and CDR2 is SASEGT. The ends were cut back, 5 bases at V and 7 bases at J, with 21 bases in the middle. The CDR3 is made up of 16 amino acids. The CDR3 sequence is CASSQGGVLASNIQYF. CDR3 coding DNA: TGTGCCAGCAGTCAAGGGGGAGTACTAGCGAGTAACATTCAGTACTTC.

The chain combines TRBV9 with TRBJ1-2; D might be TRBD1 (6 bases). V was pared by 4 bases and J by 5 bases, with 21 bases between. CDR3 length equals 16 residues. CDR1 and CDR2 from the germline V gene are SGDLS and YYNGEE. Written as DNA, the CDR3 is TGTGCCAGCAGCCCCCTCCAAGTACAGGGCCTATATGGCTACACCTTC. Translation: CASSPLQVQGLYGYTF.

V is TRBV7-2 and J is TRBJ1-3, with D unresolved. CDR3 length equals 15 residues. With 6 bases removed from V and 0 bases from J, the gap between germline ends came to 12 bases. CDR1 SGHTA and CDR2 FQGNSA come from the germline V gene. CDR3 region: CASRPRVNSGNTIYF. CDR3 in DNA: TGTGCCAGCAGACCCCGGGTCAACTCTGGAAACACCATATATTTT.

The chain uses TRBV5-1 and TRBJ2-5, with 9 bases identical to TRBD2. Germline CDR1 and CDR2: SGHRS and YFSETQ. The V and J ends lost 0 bases and 5 bases, in that order; junction bases with no gene match: 5. The CDR3 contains 15 residues. The CDR3 is CASSLVREGRETQYF. CDR3 coding DNA: TGCGCCAGCAGCTTGGTGCGGGAGGGCCGGGAGACCCAGTACTTC.

The V and J genes are TRBV30 and TRBJ2-3; 9 bases line up with TRBD1. Unmatched junction bases numbered 11, after V lost 3 bases and J lost 4 bases. Germline CDR1 GTSNPN, CDR2 SVGIG (reference sequence). This CDR3 is built from 16 residues. The CDR3 DNA reads TGTGCCTGGAGGAGGGGACAGGGCGGAATTTCAGATACGCAGTATTTT. It encodes CAWRRGQGGISDTQYF.

The rearrangement links TRBV6-5 to TRBJ2-7; D call uncertain. CDR1 is MNHEY, CDR2 SVGAGI, per germline. The CDR3 has 16 amino acids. V lost 0 bases and J 2 bases, leaving 14 bases between the germline ends. The CDR3: CASSYSMAELPYEQYF. CDR3 bases: TGTGCCAGCAGTTACTCGATGGCGGAACTCCCCTACGAGCAGTACTTC.